The rows below give T cell receptor beta chains drawn from one sample of a study of blood T cell repertoires in COVID-19. Using immunoSEQ multiplex PCR, the repertoire was profiled, and TCRdb retains in-frame clones only, with some absent. This table has tens of thousands of clones, 76% appearing once. The sequencing sample was made of peripheral blood. These receptors came from a man between 60 and 75 years old with COVID-19, enrolled during active disease. Both conserved end residues are part of each CDR3. Each record gives: J gene, clone size, D gene, V gene, CDR3 length, CDR3 protein, CDR3 DNA. The D gene is left open where the match is weak. Only some rows state a clone size, as once, few, many or a class for expanded clones.

j_gene: TRBJ2-5; abundance: .; d_gene: TRBD1; v_gene: TRBV7-9; len: 13; CDR3aa: CASSWGQGETQYF; CDR3nt: TGTGCCAGCAGCTGGGGACAGGGTGAGACCCAGTACTTC
j_gene: TRBJ2-3; abundance: .; d_gene: .; v_gene: TRBV6-5; len: 13; CDR3aa: CASSQLQGTPQYF; CDR3nt: TGTGCCAGCAGCCAATTACAGGGAACCCCGCAGTATTTT
j_gene: TRBJ2-7; abundance: .; d_gene: TRBD1; v_gene: TRBV19; len: 14; CDR3aa: CASSRTGTGYEQYF; CDR3nt: TGTGCCAGTAGCAGAACAGGGACAGGCTACGAGCAGTACTTC
j_gene: TRBJ2-7; abundance: .; d_gene: .; v_gene: TRBV7-9; len: 12; CDR3aa: CASSTLSDEQYF; CDR3nt: TGTGCCAGCAGCACTCTGTCGGACGAGCAGTACTTC
j_gene: TRBJ2-5; abundance: once; d_gene: TRBD2; v_gene: TRBV7-9; len: 15; CDR3aa: CASSLPPSGEETQYF; CDR3nt: TGTGCCAGCAGCTTACCGCCTAGCGGGGAAGAGACCCAGTACTTC
j_gene: TRBJ2-7; abundance: .; d_gene: .; v_gene: TRBV11-3; len: 17; CDR3aa: CASSYPRPGLGSYEQYF; CDR3nt: TGTGCCAGCAGCTATCCCCGGCCGGGACTGGGGAGTTACGAGCAGTACTTC
j_gene: TRBJ1-5; abundance: few; d_gene: .; v_gene: TRBV6-1; len: 16; CDR3aa: CASSEALANSNQPQHF; CDR3nt: TGTGCCAGCAGTGAAGCGTTAGCAAATAGCAATCAGCCCCAGCATTTT
j_gene: TRBJ1-2; abundance: .; d_gene: TRBD1; v_gene: TRBV4-2; len: 18; CDR3aa: CASSQAAARDRAGGALTF; CDR3nt: TGTGCCAGCAGCCAAGCCGCGGCCCGGGACAGGGCAGGCGGGGCTCTCACCTTC
j_gene: TRBJ2-3; abundance: .; d_gene: .; v_gene: TRBV6-1; len: 16; CDR3aa: CASSEMVGRLGDTQYF; CDR3nt: TGTGCCAGCAGTGAAATGGTAGGGAGATTGGGAGATACGCAGTATTTT
j_gene: TRBJ2-7; abundance: .; d_gene: TRBD2; v_gene: TRBV27; len: 13; CDR3aa: CASRLAGAYEQYF; CDR3nt: TGTGCCAGCCGACTAGCGGGGGCCTACGAGCAGTACTTC
j_gene: TRBJ1-5; abundance: few; d_gene: .; v_gene: TRBV5-5; len: 13; CDR3aa: CASSSGMGRAQHF; CDR3nt: TGTGCCAGCAGCTCGGGCATGGGGCGAGCCCAGCATTTT
j_gene: TRBJ1-5; abundance: few; d_gene: TRBD1; v_gene: TRBV2; len: 13; CDR3aa: CASSSGPRGAQHF; CDR3nt: TGTGCCAGCAGTTCCGGGCCCAGGGGGGCCCAGCATTTT
j_gene: TRBJ2-1; abundance: .; d_gene: TRBD2; v_gene: TRBV10-2; len: 15; CDR3aa: CASSDWREGPDEQFF; CDR3nt: TGCGCCAGCAGTGATTGGCGGGAGGGCCCGGATGAGCAGTTCTTC
j_gene: TRBJ1-1; abundance: .; d_gene: TRBD1; v_gene: TRBV5-1; len: 14; CDR3aa: CASSLGDRVAEAFF; CDR3nt: TGCGCCAGCAGCTTGGGGGACAGGGTGGCTGAAGCTTTCTTT
j_gene: TRBJ2-1; abundance: .; d_gene: TRBD2; v_gene: TRBV24-1; len: 14; CDR3aa: CATSDRTSGGWQFF; CDR3nt: TGTGCCACCAGTGATCGGACTAGCGGAGGGTGGCAGTTCTTC
j_gene: TRBJ1-1; abundance: .; d_gene: TRBD1; v_gene: TRBV15; len: 15; CDR3aa: CATSRGTGEGSEAFF; CDR3nt: TGTGCCACCAGCAGAGGAACAGGGGAAGGGTCTGAAGCTTTCTTT
j_gene: TRBJ2-5; abundance: .; d_gene: .; v_gene: TRBV2; len: 13; CDR3aa: CASILTGEETQYF; CDR3nt: TGTGCCAGCATTTTGACAGGAGAAGAGACCCAGTACTTC
j_gene: TRBJ2-1; abundance: once; d_gene: TRBD2; v_gene: TRBV24-1; len: 15; CDR3aa: CATRTSGSAGNEQFF; CDR3nt: TGTGCCACCAGAACAAGCGGGAGCGCGGGGAATGAGCAGTTCTTC
j_gene: TRBJ2-7; abundance: .; d_gene: .; v_gene: TRBV18; len: 13; CDR3aa: CASSLRKAYEQYF; CDR3nt: TGTGCCAGCTCATTGCGGAAGGCCTACGAGCAGTACTTC
j_gene: TRBJ2-4; abundance: once; d_gene: TRBD2; v_gene: TRBV9; len: 14; CDR3aa: CASSVGGSFVIQYF; CDR3nt: TGTGCCAGCAGCGTCGGCGGGAGCTTTGTCATTCAGTACTTC
j_gene: TRBJ2-1; abundance: .; d_gene: TRBD1; v_gene: TRBV6-5; len: 14; CDR3aa: CASTKITGEVGQFF; CDR3nt: TGTGCCAGCACCAAGATAACAGGGGAAGTCGGGCAGTTCTTC
j_gene: TRBJ2-5; abundance: once; d_gene: TRBD2; v_gene: TRBV11-1; len: 15; CDR3aa: CASSLDSGGAQTQYF; CDR3nt: TGTGCCAGCAGCCTAGACAGCGGGGGGGCCCAGACCCAGTACTTC
j_gene: TRBJ2-5; abundance: .; d_gene: .; v_gene: TRBV6-6; len: 12; CDR3aa: CASSARVSTQYF; CDR3nt: TGTGCCAGCAGTGCCCGGGTTTCGACCCAGTACTTC
j_gene: TRBJ1-2; abundance: .; d_gene: .; v_gene: TRBV19; len: 12; CDR3aa: CASVDSNYGYTF; CDR3nt: TGTGCCAGTGTCGACAGCAACTATGGCTACACCTTC
j_gene: TRBJ1-1; abundance: .; d_gene: .; v_gene: TRBV7-9; len: 13; CDR3aa: CASATDGNTEAFF; CDR3nt: TGTGCCAGCGCGACAGACGGGAACACTGAAGCTTTCTTT
j_gene: TRBJ1-5; abundance: once; d_gene: .; v_gene: TRBV9; len: 14; CDR3aa: CASSAGELRQPQHF; CDR3nt: TGTGCCAGCAGCGCCGGGGAATTAAGGCAGCCCCAGCATTTT
j_gene: TRBJ2-2; abundance: few; d_gene: TRBD1; v_gene: TRBV11-3; len: 18; CDR3aa: CASSFTRWDRSNTGELFF; CDR3nt: TGTGCCAGCAGCTTCACTCGGTGGGACAGATCGAACACCGGGGAGCTGTTTTTT
j_gene: TRBJ2-6; abundance: .; d_gene: .; v_gene: TRBV6-5; len: 13; CDR3aa: CASRSSGANVLTF; CDR3nt: TGTGCCAGCAGGAGCTCTGGGGCCAACGTCCTGACTTTC
j_gene: TRBJ2-7; abundance: .; d_gene: .; v_gene: TRBV12-5; len: 12; CDR3aa: CASGRGVGEQYF; CDR3nt: TGTGCTAGTGGCAGGGGGGTAGGCGAGCAGTACTTC
j_gene: TRBJ2-5; abundance: .; d_gene: TRBD2; v_gene: TRBV11-2; len: 15; CDR3aa: CASSPAGGHQETQYF; CDR3nt: TGTGCCAGCAGCCCAGCGGGGGGGCATCAAGAGACCCAGTACTTC
j_gene: TRBJ1-5; abundance: .; d_gene: .; v_gene: TRBV18; len: 14; CDR3aa: CASSTTADNQPQHF; CDR3nt: TGTGCCAGCTCTACCACGGCGGATAATCAGCCCCAGCATTTT
j_gene: TRBJ1-5; abundance: .; d_gene: .; v_gene: TRBV6-5; len: 13; CDR3aa: CASSLRQWQPQHF; CDR3nt: TGTGCCAGCAGTTTAAGACAGTGGCAGCCCCAGCATTTT